This entry lists 21 T cell receptor beta chains sequenced from one sample in a study of T cell responses to AZD1222 COVID-19 vaccine. TCRdb keeps only in-frame clones here, not all; method: immunoSEQ multiplex PCR. Of 70,000 to 95,000 clones in the sample, 70% to 90% were seen once. Here the sequenced sample was peripheral blood, taken on day 0 of AZD1222 vaccination. The receptor set was obtained from an adult in good health.

The chain is built from TRBV30 and TRBJ2-7, with D maybe TRBD2 (5 bases). The V end was cut by 2 bases, the J end by 1 base, with 24 bases between. Germline CDR1 GTSNPN, CDR2 SVGIG (reference sequence). The CDR3 is made up of 18 amino acids. CDR3 loop: CAWSTQFGSWDFSYEQYF. As DNA, the CDR3 is TGTGCCTGGAGTACACAATTTGGGAGTTGGGATTTTTCCTACGAGCAGTACTTC. The full variable domain, completed using reference TRBV30 and TRBJ2-7, is SQTIHQWPATLVQPVGSPLSLECTVEGTSNPNLYWYRQAAGRGLQLLFYSVGIGQISSEVPQNLSASRPQDRQFILSSKKLLLSDSGFYLCAWSTQFGSWDFSYEQYFGPGTRLTVT.

The J gene is TRBJ1-6, the V gene TRBV2; D remains ambiguous. Germline values: CDR1 SNHLY, CDR2 FYNNEI. CDR3 length: 15 amino acids. V was trimmed by 7 bases and J by 3 bases, leaving 13 bases between them. CDR3 sequence: CASTADPVYNSPLHF. DNA of the CDR3: TGTGCCAGCACCGCGGACCCGGTCTATAATTCACCCCTCCACTTT.

The DNA for the CDR3 is TGTGCCAGCAGCTTAGCAGCGCGGGGCCAAACGAACACCGGGGAGCTGTTTTTT. Translation: CASSLAARGQTNTGELFF. V usage is TRBV7-6 and J usage is TRBJ2-2; D possibly corresponds to TRBD2 (6 bases). The V end was cut by 0 bases, the J end by 0 bases, with 14 bases between. CDR3 length: 18 residues. Per the germline V gene, CDR1 is SGHVS and CDR2 is FNYEAQ.

This clone is a singleton in its sample. The chain couples TRBV30 to TRBJ2-4; TRBD2 matches 11 bases. Germline V gene sequence: CDR1 GTSNPN, CDR2 SVGIG (reference sequence). With 2 bases clipped from V and 7 bases from J, the junction kept 4 bases outside the gene matches. The CDR3 spans 14 residues. This CDR3 is CAWSSPSGGNIQYF. CDR3 sequence (DNA): TGTGCCTGGAGTTCCCCTAGCGGGGGGAACATTCAGTACTTC.

The CDR3 sequence is CASSQSTSAPYTQYF. Written as DNA, the CDR3 is TGTGCCAGCAGCCAATCAACTAGCGCGCCCTATACGCAGTATTTT. The rearrangement uses TRBV16 and TRBJ2-3; TRBD2 aligns across 7 bases. The V gene's germline CDR1 is KGHSY and CDR2 FQNENV. CDR3 length: 15 amino acids. J lost 7 bases, V lost 0 bases, and 7 bases had no gene match.

The J gene is TRBJ2-5, the V gene TRBV4-2; 10 nucleotides match TRBD2. Germline CDR1 reads LGHNA; CDR2 reads YNFKEQ. The CDR3 is made up of 15 amino acids. V gave up 2 bases and J gave up 5 bases; unmatched junction bases: 5. The CDR3 sequence: CASSQSGGAFETQYF. DNA of the CDR3: TGTGCCAGCAGCCAAAGCGGGGGGGCCTTTGAGACCCAGTACTTC.

J is TRBJ1-6 and V is TRBV5-1; a weak D match, TRBD1 (5 bases). The ends were cut back, 5 bases at V and 10 bases at J, with 22 bases in the middle. The CDR3 consists of 16 residues. Germline loops: CDR1 SGHRS, CDR2 YFSETQ. As DNA, the CDR3 is TGCGCCAGCAGTTCACAACCCGGGACCCCCGAGTCACCCCTCCACTTT. It specifies CASSSQPGTPESPLHF.

The CDR3 is CASSLSLGWYNEQFF. The CDR3 coding sequence is TGTGCCAGCAGCTTGTCACTAGGATGGTACAATGAGCAGTTCTTC. This sequence joins TRBV5-6 and TRBJ2-1; tentative D call: TRBD2 (5 bases). The CDR3 contains 15 residues. V gave up 1 base and J gave up 4 bases, with 12 bases separating them. CDR1 and CDR2 from the germline V gene are SGHDT and YYEEEE.

CDR3 sequence reads: CASSLGGREEAFF. The CDR3 region has the DNA TGTGCCAGCAGCTTAGGGGGTCGGGAAGAAGCTTTCTTT. The V call is TRBV7-2, the J call TRBJ1-1; no reliable D call. This CDR3 has 13 amino acids. Trimming took 1 base from V and 8 from J, leaving 11 bases between them. Germline CDR1 reads SGHTA; CDR2 reads FQGNSA.

V usage is TRBV7-8 and J usage is TRBJ1-2, with 9 bases aligning to TRBD1. Germline assignment: CDR1 SGHVS and CDR2 FQNEAQ. CDR3 size: 14 residues. V lost 4 bases and J lost 5; bases outside the gene matches: 5. The CDR3 DNA sequence: TGTGCCAGCAGCTCGGGACAGGGCGGTTATGGCTACACCTTC. As protein: CASSSGQGGYGYTF. The whole variable domain, remainder taken from reference TRBV7-8 and TRBJ1-2, is GAGVSQSPRYKVAKRGQDVALRCDPISGHVSLFWYQQALGQGPEFLTYFQNEAQLDKSGLPSDRFFAERPEGSVSTLKIQRTQQEDSAVYLCASSSGQGGYGYTFGSGTRLTVV.

The chain links TRBV29-1 to TRBJ2-3, with TRBD2 identical over 11 bases. This CDR3 comprises 14 residues. The V gene's germline CDR1 is SQVTM and CDR2 ANQGSEA. J lost 4 bases, V lost 4 bases, and 4 bases had no gene match. CDR3 region: CSVGIAGGSDTQYF. The CDR3, as DNA: TGCAGCGTTGGCATAGCGGGGGGGTCAGATACGCAGTATTTT.

The chain couples TRBV29-1 to TRBJ1-4; possibly TRBD1 for D (5 bases). CDR3 length: 13 amino acids. CDR1 and CDR2 from the germline V gene are SQVTM and ANQGSEA. V lost 3 bases and J 4 bases, leaving 9 bases between the germline ends. The CDR3 here is CSVERQNNEKLFF. The CDR3 coding sequence is TGCAGCGTTGAGAGACAGAATAATGAAAAACTGTTTTTT.

The V gene is TRBV19, the J gene TRBJ1-6; D uncertain. The CDR3 consists of 16 residues. Trimming cost V 4 bases and J 3 bases, with 13 bases left between them. Germline CDR1 is LNHDA and CDR2 is SQIVND (reference sequence). The DNA of the CDR3 is TGTGCCAGTAGTACCACCGCGAGAAGCTATAATTCACCCCTCCACTTT. This codes for CASSTTARSYNSPLHF.

This CDR3 reads CASSLGTGPATNEKLFF. CDR3 sequence (DNA): TGTGCCAGCAGCCTAGGGACAGGGCCTGCAACTAATGAAAAACTGTTTTTT. This chain connects TRBV14 to TRBJ1-4; 9 nucleotides match TRBD1. Looked up from germline, CDR1 is SGHDN and CDR2 is FVKESK. V shed 4 bases, J shed 0 bases, and the junction held 6 bases outside the gene matches. CDR3 length: 17 residues.

This clone was observed once. J is TRBJ2-5 and V is TRBV11-2; D is uncertain. V shed 3 bases and J shed 0 bases, with 8 bases lying between them. The CDR3 loop spans 14 amino acids. Germline CDR1 reads SGHAT; CDR2 reads FQNNGV. The CDR3 sequence is CASSFNTYQETQYF. For the CDR3, the DNA is TGTGCCAGCAGCTTTAATACGTACCAAGAGACCCAGTACTTC. The full variable domain, rest sourced from reference TRBV11-2 and TRBJ2-5, is EAGVAQSPRYKIIEKRQSVAFWCNPISGHATLYWYQQILGQGPKLLIQFQNNGVVDDSQLPKDRFSAERLKGVDSTLKIQPAKLEDSAVYLCASSFNTYQETQYFGPGTRLLVL.

J is TRBJ1-3 and V is TRBV5-8; perhaps TRBD1 as D (6 bases). Germline assignment: CDR1 SGHTS and CDR2 YDEGEE. The CDR3 covers 15 residues. Trimming pared 3 bases from V and 4 bases from J, leaving 14 bases between. The CDR3, as DNA: TGTGCCAGCAGCTCCGCAGGGGTGAAGGGAAACACCATATATTTT. Amino acids: CASSSAGVKGNTIYF.

The gene calls are TRBV5-6 and TRBJ1-1, with D possibly being TRBD1 (5 bases). The ends were cut back, 4 bases at V and 8 bases at J, with 21 bases in the middle. This CDR3 has 15 amino acids. Germline V gene data show CDR1 as SGHDT and CDR2 as YYEEEE. The CDR3 DNA is TGTGCCAGCAGCACACCGGGACTTGGGCTACCGGAAGCTTTCTTT. It is translated as CASSTPGLGLPEAFF.

The V gene is TRBV21-1, the J gene TRBJ2-1; the D call TRBD2 from the table was never checked on the DNA. TRBV21-1 corresponds to a pseudogene. The CDR3 has 15 amino acids. For the CDR3, the DNA is TGTGCCAGCAGCAACAAAGCGATGGAAGTCAATGAGCAGTTCTTC. It codes for CASSNKAMEVNEQFF.

The rearrangement uses TRBV28 and TRBJ1-2; D gene unclear. This CDR3 contains 19 residues. V was trimmed by 5 bases and J by 4 bases, leaving 29 bases between them. Germline CDR1 MDHEN, CDR2 SYDVKM. In DNA, the CDR3 is TGTGCCAGCAGTGGTACGAAGGGAAAGAGGAATAAGGGTACCTATGGCTACACCTTC. This translates into CASSGTKGKRNKGTYGYTF.

The rearrangement links TRBV7-9 to TRBJ1-6; D remains ambiguous. CDR1 is SEHNR and CDR2 is FQNEAQ in the germline V gene (reference sequence). Trimming shortened V by 7 bases and J by 6 bases, and 13 bases separated the two germline ends. The CDR3 runs to 14 residues. The CDR3 here is CASNGLEGNSPLHF. CDR3 sequence (DNA): TGTGCCAGCAATGGGCTCGAGGGTAATTCACCCCTCCACTTT.

The table lists this clone with a few counts. This rearrangement joins TRBV3-1 (or the pseudogene TRBV3-2) to TRBJ1-1; possible D gene TRBD1, 5 bases. The CDR3 runs 14 residues. The V gene lost 5 bases and the J gene lost 1 base, with 11 bases spanning the gap. From germline, CDR1 is LGHDT and CDR2 YNNKEL (reference sequence). CDR3 region: CASSIAGTNTEAFF. In DNA form, the CDR3 reads TGTGCCAGCAGCATAGCAGGGACGAACACTGAAGCTTTCTTT.